This T cell receptor beta chain was sequenced in a study of T-cell memory formation after mild COVID-19. The overall study: Among the donors, TCR clusters were largely specific to each donor.

It was 5'RACE with constant-segment primers that produced the TCR alpha and TCR beta cDNA libraries, which carried sample barcodes and UMIs. TCRdb redid the calling of the 5' RACE reads with MiXCR, one entry per CDR3 protein. The top ten clones hold 23% of a sample with about 290,000 distinct CDR3 sequences, 18% of them seen once. Findings of the study overall: CD8+ contracting clones occupied EMRA, while CD4+ ones occupied mainly CM and EM. Day 37-peaking second-wave clones had unconfirmed SARS-CoV-2 specificity.

In regard to this clonotype: What it binds is not known.

CDR1 SGHTA and CDR2 FQGNSA come from the germline V gene. CDR3 length: 16 residues. The V end was cut by 3 bases, the J end by 0 bases, with 14 bases between. V usage is TRBV7-2 and J usage is TRBJ1-2; D might be TRBD1 (5 bases). This sequence originates from a man aged 18 to 30 who had mild COVID-19 (a few samples of this study predate the infection). Cell type and time point are not known. Sequenced sample: PBMCs or a T cell subset sorted from them (not recorded which). This CDR3 is CASSFGTPIANYGYTF. The DNA for the CDR3 is TGTGCCAGCAGCTTCGGGACTCCGATAGCTAACTATGGCTACACCTTC.